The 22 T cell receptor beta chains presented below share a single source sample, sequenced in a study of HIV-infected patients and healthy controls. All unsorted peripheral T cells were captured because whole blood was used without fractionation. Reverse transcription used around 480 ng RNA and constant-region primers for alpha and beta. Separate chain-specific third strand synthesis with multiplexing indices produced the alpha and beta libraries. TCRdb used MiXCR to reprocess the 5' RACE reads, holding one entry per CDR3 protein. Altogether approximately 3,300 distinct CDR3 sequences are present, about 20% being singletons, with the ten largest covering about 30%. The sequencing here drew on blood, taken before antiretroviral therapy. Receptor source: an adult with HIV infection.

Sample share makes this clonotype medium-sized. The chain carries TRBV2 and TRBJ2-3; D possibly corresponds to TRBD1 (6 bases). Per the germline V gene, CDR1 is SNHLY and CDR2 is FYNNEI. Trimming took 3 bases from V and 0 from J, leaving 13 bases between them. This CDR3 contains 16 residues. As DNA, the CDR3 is TGTGCCAGCAGTGAGGGGTCAGGGACAAGCACAGATACGCAGTATTTT. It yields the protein CASSEGSGTSTDTQYF.

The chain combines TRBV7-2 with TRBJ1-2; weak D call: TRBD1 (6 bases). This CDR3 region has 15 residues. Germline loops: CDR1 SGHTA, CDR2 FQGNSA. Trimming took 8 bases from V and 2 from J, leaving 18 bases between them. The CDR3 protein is CASENRQEMNYGYTF. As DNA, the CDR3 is TGTGCCAGCGAAAACCGACAGGAGATGAACTATGGCTACACCTTC.

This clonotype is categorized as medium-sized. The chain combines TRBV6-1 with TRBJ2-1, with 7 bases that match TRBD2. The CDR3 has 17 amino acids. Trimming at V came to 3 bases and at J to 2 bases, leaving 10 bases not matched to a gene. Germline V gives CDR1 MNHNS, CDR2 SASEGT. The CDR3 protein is CASSDLRLAGTYNEQFF. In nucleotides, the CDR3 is TGTGCCAGCAGTGATTTAAGACTAGCAGGAACCTACAATGAGCAGTTCTTC.

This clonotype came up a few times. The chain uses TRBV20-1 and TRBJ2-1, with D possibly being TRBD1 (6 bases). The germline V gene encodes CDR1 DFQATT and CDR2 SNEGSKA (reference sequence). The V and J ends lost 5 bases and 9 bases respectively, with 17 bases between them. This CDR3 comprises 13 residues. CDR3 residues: CSAPTRDTSEQFF. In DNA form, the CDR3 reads TGCAGTGCTCCCACTAGGGACACGAGTGAGCAGTTCTTC.

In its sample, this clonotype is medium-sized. In DNA, the CDR3 is TGTGCCAGCAGTTCCCCGGGACAGGGGATAAATGAGCAGTTCTTC. Its translation: CASSSPGQGINEQFF. The chain joins TRBV2 to TRBJ2-1; 10 bases are a match to TRBD1. Germline V gives CDR1 SNHLY, CDR2 FYNNEI. Losses at the gene ends were 5 bases for V and 7 bases for J; bases not matched to a gene: 8. The CDR3 has 15 residues.

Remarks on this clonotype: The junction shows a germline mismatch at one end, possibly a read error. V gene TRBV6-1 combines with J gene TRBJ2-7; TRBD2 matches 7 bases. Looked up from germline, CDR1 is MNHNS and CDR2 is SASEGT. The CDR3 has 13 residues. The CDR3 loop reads CAISEAGFYEQYF. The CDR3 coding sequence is TGTGCCATCAGTGAAGCGGGATTCTACGAGCAGTACTTC.

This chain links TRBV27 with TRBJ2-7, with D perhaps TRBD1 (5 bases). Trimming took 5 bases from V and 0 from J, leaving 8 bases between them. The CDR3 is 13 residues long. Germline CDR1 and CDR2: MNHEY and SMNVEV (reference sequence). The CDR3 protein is CASSMTVSYEQYF. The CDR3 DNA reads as TGTGCCAGCAGTATGACAGTCTCCTACGAGCAGTACTTC.

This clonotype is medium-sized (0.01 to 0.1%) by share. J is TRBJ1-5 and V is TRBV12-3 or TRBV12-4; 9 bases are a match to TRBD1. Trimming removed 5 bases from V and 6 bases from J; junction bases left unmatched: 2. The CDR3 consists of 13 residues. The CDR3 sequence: CASSTGGLQPQHF. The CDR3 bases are TGTGCCAGCAGTACAGGGGGCCTTCAGCCCCAGCATTTT.

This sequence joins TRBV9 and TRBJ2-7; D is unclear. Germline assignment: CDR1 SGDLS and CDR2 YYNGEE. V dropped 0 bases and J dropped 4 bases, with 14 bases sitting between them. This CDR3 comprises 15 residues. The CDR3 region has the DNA TGTGCCAGCAGCGTAGATATCCCCCCCGAATACGAGCAGTACTTC. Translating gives CASSVDIPPEYEQYF.

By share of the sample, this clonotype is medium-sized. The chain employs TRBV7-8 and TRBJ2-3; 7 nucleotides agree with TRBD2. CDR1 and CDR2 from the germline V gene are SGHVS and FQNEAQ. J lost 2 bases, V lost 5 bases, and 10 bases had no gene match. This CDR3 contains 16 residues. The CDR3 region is CASSPQTSLPTDTQYF. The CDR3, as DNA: TGTGCCAGCAGCCCCCAGACTAGCCTGCCCACAGATACGCAGTATTTT. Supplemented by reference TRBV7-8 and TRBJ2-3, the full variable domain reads GAGVSQSPRYKVAKRGQDVALRCDPISGHVSLFWYQQALGQGPEFLTYFQNEAQLDKSGLPSDRFFAERPEGSVSTLKIQRTQQEDSAVYLCASSPQTSLPTDTQYFGPGTRLTVL.

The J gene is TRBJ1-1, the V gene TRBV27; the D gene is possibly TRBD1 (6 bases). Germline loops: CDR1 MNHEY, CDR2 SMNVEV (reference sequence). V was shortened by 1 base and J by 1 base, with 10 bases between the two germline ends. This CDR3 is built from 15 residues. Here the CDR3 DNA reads TGTGCCAGCAGTTTATTGGGGGGCGCGAACACTGAAGCTTTCTTT. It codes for CASSLLGGANTEAFF.

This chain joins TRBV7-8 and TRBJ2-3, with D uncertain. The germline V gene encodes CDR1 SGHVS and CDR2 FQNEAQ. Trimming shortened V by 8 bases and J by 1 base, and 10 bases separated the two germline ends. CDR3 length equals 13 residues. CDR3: CASSLVGTDTQYF. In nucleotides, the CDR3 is TGTGCCAGCTCATTGGTGGGCACAGATACGCAGTATTTT.

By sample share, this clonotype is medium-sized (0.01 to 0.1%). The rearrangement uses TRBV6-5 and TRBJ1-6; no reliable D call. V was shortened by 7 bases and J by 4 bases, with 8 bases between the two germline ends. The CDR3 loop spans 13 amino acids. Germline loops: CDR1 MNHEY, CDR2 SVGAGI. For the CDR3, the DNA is TGTGCCAGCAAAGCAGATTATAATTCACCCCTCCACTTT. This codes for CASKADYNSPLHF.

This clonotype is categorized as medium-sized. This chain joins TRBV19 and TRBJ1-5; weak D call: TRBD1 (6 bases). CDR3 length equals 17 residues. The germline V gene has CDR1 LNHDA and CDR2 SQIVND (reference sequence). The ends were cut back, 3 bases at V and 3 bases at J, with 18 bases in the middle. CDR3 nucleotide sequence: TGTGCCAGTAGTATCAGTCCCGCGACAGGTTTCAATCAGCCCCAGCATTTT. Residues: CASSISPATGFNQPQHF.

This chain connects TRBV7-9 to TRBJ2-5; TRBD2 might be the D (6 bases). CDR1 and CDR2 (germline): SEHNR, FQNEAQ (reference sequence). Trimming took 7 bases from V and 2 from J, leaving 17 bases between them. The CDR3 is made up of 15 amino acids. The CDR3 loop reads CASTMPEAGQETQYF. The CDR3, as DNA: TGTGCCAGCACTATGCCGGAGGCGGGACAAGAGACCCAGTACTTC.

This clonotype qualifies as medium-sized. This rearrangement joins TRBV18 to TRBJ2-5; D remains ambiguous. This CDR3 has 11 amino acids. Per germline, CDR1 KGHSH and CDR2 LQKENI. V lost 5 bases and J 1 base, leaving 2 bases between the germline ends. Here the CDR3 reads CASSFQETQYF. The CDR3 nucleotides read TGTGCCAGCTCATTCCAAGAGACCCAGTACTTC.

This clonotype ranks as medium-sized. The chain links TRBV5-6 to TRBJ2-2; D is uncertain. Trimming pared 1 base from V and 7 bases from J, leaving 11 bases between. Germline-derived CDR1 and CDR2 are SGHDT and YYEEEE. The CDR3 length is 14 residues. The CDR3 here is CASSLLRVGGELFF. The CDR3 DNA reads TGTGCCAGCAGCTTGCTACGGGTCGGCGGGGAGCTGTTTTTT.

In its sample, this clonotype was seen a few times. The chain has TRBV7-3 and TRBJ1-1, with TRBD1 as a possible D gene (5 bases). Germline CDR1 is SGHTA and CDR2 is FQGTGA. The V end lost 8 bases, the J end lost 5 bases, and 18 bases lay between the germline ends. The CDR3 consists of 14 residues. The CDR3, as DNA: TGTGCCAGCGGCGAGGGACTTTCGGGAACTGAAGCTTTCTTT. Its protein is CASGEGLSGTEAFF.

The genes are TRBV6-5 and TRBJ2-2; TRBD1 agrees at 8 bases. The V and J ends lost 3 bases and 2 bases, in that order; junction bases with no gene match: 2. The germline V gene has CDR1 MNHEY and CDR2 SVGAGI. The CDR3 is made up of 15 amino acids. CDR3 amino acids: CASSYGTGNTGELFF. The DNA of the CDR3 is TGTGCCAGCAGTTATGGGACAGGAAACACCGGGGAGCTGTTTTTT.

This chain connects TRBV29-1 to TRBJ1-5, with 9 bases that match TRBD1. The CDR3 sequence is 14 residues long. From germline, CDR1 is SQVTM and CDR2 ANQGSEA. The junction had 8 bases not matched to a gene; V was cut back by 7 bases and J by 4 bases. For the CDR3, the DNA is TGCAGCGCTGGGGACAGGGACGGAAATCAGCCCCAGCATTTT. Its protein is CSAGDRDGNQPQHF.

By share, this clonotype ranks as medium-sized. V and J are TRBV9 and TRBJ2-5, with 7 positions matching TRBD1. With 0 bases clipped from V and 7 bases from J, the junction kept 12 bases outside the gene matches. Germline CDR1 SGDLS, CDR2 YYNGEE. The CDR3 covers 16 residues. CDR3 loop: CASSVAPQGPPGTQYF. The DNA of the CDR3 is TGTGCCAGCAGCGTAGCTCCACAGGGGCCCCCGGGGACCCAGTACTTC.

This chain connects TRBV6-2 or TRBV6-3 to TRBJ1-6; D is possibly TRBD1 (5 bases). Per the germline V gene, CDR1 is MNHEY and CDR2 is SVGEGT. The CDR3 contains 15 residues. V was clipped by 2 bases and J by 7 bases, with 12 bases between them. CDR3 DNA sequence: TGTGCCAGCAGTTACCCGACAGCGGTGAATTCACCCCTCCACTTT. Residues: CASSYPTAVNSPLHF.